The rows below give T cell receptor beta chains drawn from one sample of a study of T cell responses to AZD1222 COVID-19 vaccine. The assay was immunoSEQ multiplex PCR, and TCRdb's table has in-frame clones only and misses some. The table records 130,000 or so clones, around 89% of them present only once. The sequencing here drew on peripheral blood, taken on day 0 of MenACWY control vaccination. Every receptor here comes from an adult in good health. Each CDR3 is given with its conserved first and last residue. Fields, in order: V gene, D gene, J gene, CDR3 protein. The D gene is left open where the match is weak.

TRBV7-9	TRBD1	TRBJ1-1	CASSLDQGEGAFF
TRBV30	TRBD2	TRBJ2-5	CAWSWSGRGTIKETQYF
TRBV7-9	TRBD1	TRBJ2-1	CASSLTGTPVKQFF
TRBV15	TRBD2	TRBJ2-5	CATSPRLAETQYF
TRBV5-4	.	TRBJ2-3	CASSLLGTDTQYF
TRBV2	.	TRBJ2-5	CASSIQETQYF
TRBV6-5	TRBD1	TRBJ1-2	CASSYGQGEDGYGYTF
TRBV7-9	.	TRBJ2-7	CASAPAGWEQYF
TRBV7-9	.	TRBJ1-4	CASSSGTTYEKLFF
TRBV4-1	TRBD1	TRBJ1-1	CASSQGQRNTEAFF
TRBV2	.	TRBJ1-2	CASKALQGGNYGYTF
TRBV7-7	.	TRBJ2-6	CASSAMGVSGANVLTF
TRBV10-3	.	TRBJ2-7	CAIRSGQGRNEQYF
TRBV7-9	.	TRBJ2-2	CASSQGLSTGELFF
TRBV4-3	.	TRBJ1-4	CASSQDFNEKLFF
TRBV6-6	TRBD2	TRBJ2-1	CASSLQPLLAGVGVEQFF
TRBV27	TRBD1	TRBJ2-7	CASSLGTVRGEQYF
TRBV4-1	.	TRBJ1-4	CASGSGHFQSEKLFF
TRBV12-3/TRBV12-4	.	TRBJ1-1	CASSFGENTEAFF
TRBV4-3	.	TRBJ1-3	CASSQDLQPSSGNTIYF
TRBV11-2	.	TRBJ2-1	CASSLLVSSYNEQFF
TRBV7-9	.	TRBJ2-2	CASSLAQYTGELFF
TRBV27	TRBD2	TRBJ2-1	CASRLAGGHEQFF
TRBV7-8	TRBD1	TRBJ1-4	CASSLAGTGGNEKLFF
TRBV5-1	.	TRBJ1-2	CASSLGWVDYGYTF
TRBV3-1/TRBV3-2	.	TRBJ1-1	CASSQDSFREAFF
TRBV6-5	.	TRBJ2-7	CASSYSTGRGNEQYF
TRBV5-8	.	TRBJ1-5	CASSLRFNQPQHF
TRBV7-9	.	TRBJ2-1	CASSPTSGYNEQFF
TRBV27	TRBD2	TRBJ2-3	CASSLGSGRSDTQYF
TRBV12-3/TRBV12-4	.	TRBJ1-1	CASRTGSNTEAFF
TRBV7-2	TRBD2	TRBJ2-7	CASSLWTSGSYSYEQYF
TRBV5-1	TRBD1	TRBJ1-2	CASTEPGTGGYTF
TRBV4-1	TRBD2	TRBJ2-1	CASSQKDLAGNNEQFF
TRBV3-1/TRBV3-2	TRBD1	TRBJ2-7	CASSFPGQAHYEQYF
TRBV5-1	.	TRBJ1-4	CASRRSSEATNEKLFF
TRBV5-4	TRBD2	TRBJ2-7	CASSMGLAGAIGEQYF
TRBV4-2	TRBD1	TRBJ1-2	CASSQQGGDRDYYGYTF
TRBV6-5	TRBD1	TRBJ2-3	CASRIQGAGDTQYF
TRBV2	TRBD2	TRBJ2-5	CASSTQGGETQYF